The 31 T cell receptor beta chains reported below all come from one sample, sequenced in a study of blood T cell repertoires in COVID-19 (dated by TCRdb to between 2020 and 2021). Library creation used the immunoSEQ multiplex PCR assay. The table comes from immuneACCESS by way of TCRdb, which keeps in-frame sequences with V and J called. Part of the clones is missing from these tables; in studies checked, under half for an unresolved V gene and the rest for unknown reasons. In this sample the table shows under 300,000 clones, 80% to 95% of which occur a single time. About 0.79% of the sample rests with the top ten. Specimen: peripheral blood. The receptor source for this set is a man aged 30 to 45 with COVID-19, enrolled during active disease.

V and J are TRBV2 and TRBJ2-7; D call uncertain. This CDR3 contains 13 residues. Trimming stripped 6 bases from V and 0 bases from J, with 9 bases between. Germline V gene sequence: CDR1 SNHLY, CDR2 FYNNEI. The CDR3: CASRQQSSYEQYF. As DNA, the CDR3 is TGTGCCAGCAGACAACAGTCCTCCTACGAGCAGTACTTC.

J is TRBJ1-1 and V is TRBV5-4; TRBD1 matches at 7 bases. The V gene's germline CDR1 is SGHNT and CDR2 YYREEE (reference sequence). The junction had 2 bases not matched to a gene; V was cut back by 0 bases and J by 0 bases. The CDR3 has 15 amino acids. This CDR3 is CASSLETGLNTEAFF. The CDR3 DNA follows: TGTGCCAGCAGCTTGGAGACAGGGCTGAACACTGAAGCTTTCTTT. Filled out from reference TRBV5-4 and TRBJ1-1, the complete variable domain reads ETGVTQSPTHLIKTRGQQVTLRCSSQSGHNTVSWYQQALGQGPQFIFQYYREEENGRGNFPPRFSGLQFPNYSSELNVNALELDDSALYLCASSLETGLNTEAFFGQGTRLTVV.

CDR3 sequence: CASSEISGGPQFF. CDR3 bases: TGTGCCAGCAGTGAAATTTCGGGGGGGCCTCAGTTCTTC. J is TRBJ2-1 and V is TRBV6-4; 8 nucleotides align to TRBD2. The germline gives CDR1 MRHNA, CDR2 SNTAGT. The V and J ends lost 3 bases and 13 bases, in that order; junction bases with no gene match: 8. This CDR3 region has 13 residues.

The chain carries TRBV3-1 (or the pseudogene TRBV3-2) and TRBJ2-3, with 8 bases lining up with TRBD2. The J segment lost 4 bases and the V segment lost 2 bases, leaving 5 bases of the junction unmatched. Germline-derived CDR1 and CDR2 are LGHDT and YNNKEL (reference sequence). The CDR3 contains 15 residues. CDR3: CASSQIAGQADTQYF. The CDR3 region has the DNA TGTGCCAGCAGCCAAATAGCGGGGCAGGCAGATACGCAGTATTTT.

Concerning this clone: Other DNA sequences in this specimen translate into the identical CDR3. The CDR3 DNA sequence: TGTGCCAGCAGCCAAGGTGGCCTAGCGGGGGGCCGCTTGGAGACCCAGTACTTC. It specifies CASSQGGLAGGRLETQYF. This sequence joins TRBV3-1 (or the pseudogene TRBV3-2) and TRBJ2-5, with 11 bases fitting TRBD2. The ends lost 1 base at V and 5 bases at J; junction bases unmatched: 12. This CDR3 is built from 18 residues. From germline, CDR1 is LGHDT and CDR2 YNNKEL (reference sequence).

The chain joins TRBV15 to TRBJ2-1; TRBD2 is a possible D gene (5 bases). In germline, CDR1 is LNHNV, CDR2 YYDKDF (reference sequence). V gave up 5 bases and J gave up 3 bases, with 17 bases separating them. The CDR3 is 16 amino acids. The CDR3 spells CATSAGPFGVYNEQFF. The CDR3 DNA reads TGTGCCACCAGCGCCGGGCCTTTCGGGGTCTACAATGAGCAGTTCTTC.

The chain employs TRBV5-1 and TRBJ2-2, with D tentatively TRBD2 (5 bases). In germline, CDR1 is SGHRS, CDR2 YFSETQ. The CDR3 extends over 15 amino acids. Trimming left V 2 bases short and J 6 bases short, with 14 bases between. CDR3 in amino acids: CASSLTGVEAGELFF. Written as DNA, the CDR3 is TGCGCCAGCAGCTTAACCGGGGTTGAGGCCGGGGAGCTGTTTTTT. The full variable domain, its missing parts supplied by reference TRBV5-1 and TRBJ2-2, is KAGVTQTPRYLIKTRGQQVTLSCSPISGHRSVSWYQQTPGQGLQFLFEYFSETQRNKGNFPGRFSGRQFSNSRSEMNVSTLELGDSALYLCASSLTGVEAGELFFGEGSRLTVL.

The chain joins TRBV2 to TRBJ2-3, with 13 bases matching TRBD2. Germline V gene data show CDR1 as SNHLY and CDR2 as FYNNEI. This CDR3 has 15 amino acids. The trim removed 4 bases at V and 4 bases at J, leaving 2 bases unmatched. The CDR3: CASSGTSGGPDTQYF. The CDR3 nucleotides are TGTGCCAGCAGTGGGACTAGCGGGGGTCCAGATACGCAGTATTTT.

Turning to this clone: The identical CDR3 is also encoded by other nucleotide sequences in the sample. V is TRBV6-5 and J is TRBJ1-2; D may be TRBD1 (5 bases). The germline V gene has CDR1 MNHEY and CDR2 SVGAGI. The CDR3 is made up of 11 amino acids. Trimming stripped 2 bases from V and 8 bases from J, with 6 bases between. The CDR3 reads CASSYRGGYTF. The CDR3 region has the DNA TGTGCCAGCAGTTACAGGGGAGGCTACACCTTC.

This clone has a single count. The V and J genes are TRBV27 and TRBJ1-5, with D unresolved. The germline gives CDR1 MNHEY, CDR2 SMNVEV (reference sequence). Trimming took 6 bases from V and 1 from J, leaving 16 bases between them. This CDR3 is built from 16 residues. The CDR3 nucleotides are TGTGCCAGCAGCCCCGCGGTGGGTGTCAGCAATCAGCCCCAGCATTTT. Translated, it gives CASSPAVGVSNQPQHF.

The chain couples TRBV11-2 to TRBJ1-4; 9 nucleotides line up with TRBD1. Germline CDR1 is SGHAT and CDR2 is FQNNGV. Trimming took 5 bases from V and 8 from J; bases not matched to a gene: 6. This CDR3 has 14 amino acids. The DNA of the CDR3 is TGTGCCAGCAGCCGGGACAGGGTTCACGAAAAACTGTTTTTT. Translating gives CASSRDRVHEKLFF.

The V gene is TRBV4-2, the J gene TRBJ1-1; D possibly corresponds to TRBD1 (5 bases). CDR3 length equals 14 residues. CDR1 is LGHNA, CDR2 YNFKEQ, per germline. The germline V and J ends were trimmed by 4 bases and 1 base, with 10 bases remaining between them. CDR3 bases: TGTGCCAGCAGCCTCGACGGGGGGAACACTGAAGCTTTCTTT. Protein product: CASSLDGGNTEAFF.

The rearrangement joins TRBV2 to TRBJ1-1, with TRBD1 matching 9 bases. The germline gives CDR1 SNHLY, CDR2 FYNNEI. V gave up 4 bases and J gave up 3 bases; unmatched junction bases: 6. The CDR3 extends over 15 amino acids. In DNA, the CDR3 is TGTGCCAGCAGTGTCGACAGGGGGGGTGACACTGAAGCTTTCTTT. It yields the protein CASSVDRGGDTEAFF.

The chain links TRBV7-2 to TRBJ1-1; TRBD1 matches 7 bases. The CDR3 contains 13 residues. The V gene's germline CDR1 is SGHTA and CDR2 FQGNSA. V dropped 3 bases and J dropped 4; count of bases not matched to a gene: 2. CDR3 DNA: TGTGCCAGCAGCTTTGCAGGGGGCACTGAAGCTTTCTTT. Encoded protein: CASSFAGGTEAFF.

The V gene is TRBV6-6, the J gene TRBJ1-2, with D perhaps TRBD1 (5 bases). Germline CDR1 and CDR2: MNHNY and SVGAGI (reference sequence). The CDR3 consists of 13 residues. Between the trimmed V and J ends, which lost 4 bases and 8 bases, there was a span of 14 bases. The CDR3: CASSSRGGDGYTF. The CDR3 nucleotides read TGTGCCAGCAGTTCCCGGGGGGGGGACGGCTACACCTTC.

The table lists this clone with a few counts. The genes are TRBV6-4 and TRBJ1-2; a possible D gene is TRBD1 (5 bases). Deletions cut 4 bases from V and 6 bases from J, with 18 bases between. This CDR3 spans 15 amino acids. CDR1 is MRHNA, CDR2 SNTAGT, per germline. In nucleotides, the CDR3 is TGTGCCAGCAGTGTTCGAGCAGGGTCTTTGGATGGCTACACCTTC. It translates to CASSVRAGSLDGYTF.

The chain links TRBV5-1 to TRBJ2-5; D uncertain. V lost 0 bases to trimming and J lost 1 base, with 10 bases between them. Germline loops: CDR1 SGHRS, CDR2 YFSETQ. The length of the CDR3 is 15 residues. CDR3 DNA sequence: TGCGCCAGCAGCTTGGCGTTCCGGAGCCAAGAGACCCAGTACTTC. It codes for CASSLAFRSQETQYF.

The chain links TRBV29-1 to TRBJ2-3, with D possibly TRBD1 on 6 matching bases. V was pared by 7 bases and J by 3 bases, with 20 bases between. The CDR3 covers 15 residues. Germline V gene lookup returns CDR1 SQVTM and CDR2 ANQGSEA. For the CDR3, the DNA is TGCAGCGCAACACAGGGAAGAGGGCGGACAGATACGCAGTATTTT. Protein sequence: CSATQGRGRTDTQYF.

In its sample, this clone was seen once. The chain links TRBV11-2 to TRBJ2-7, with 7 bases aligning to TRBD1. There are 14 residues in the CDR3. Per the germline V gene, CDR1 is SGHAT and CDR2 is FQNNGV. Trimming at V came to 5 bases and at J to 2 bases, leaving 6 bases not matched to a gene. The chain's CDR3 is CASSPMTGTYEQYF. CDR3 sequence (DNA): TGTGCCAGCAGCCCTATGACAGGGACCTACGAGCAGTACTTC.

The chain recombines TRBV7-9 with TRBJ2-7, with 10 bases that match TRBD2. The CDR3 spans 17 residues. CDR1 SEHNR and CDR2 FQNEAQ come from the germline V gene (reference sequence). J lost 7 bases, V lost 5 bases, and 17 bases had no gene match. The DNA for the CDR3 is TGTGCCAGCAGCCCCCGGGGGGAAGCGGGGGGGTCTGGAGAGCAGTACTTC. The encoded protein is CASSPRGEAGGSGEQYF.

The chain uses TRBV2 and TRBJ1-1; maybe TRBD1 (6 bases). Trimming left V 4 bases short and J 4 bases short, with 13 bases between. Germline V lookup: CDR1 SNHLY, CDR2 FYNNEI. The CDR3 spans 14 residues. The CDR3 protein is CASSGNRDVTEAFF. In nucleotides, the CDR3 is TGTGCCAGCAGTGGCAACAGGGATGTCACTGAAGCTTTCTTT.

This sequence joins TRBV14 and TRBJ1-2; D not resolved. Germline-derived CDR1 and CDR2 are SGHDN and FVKESK. V shed 4 bases and J shed 1 base, with 7 bases lying between them. CDR3 length: 13 residues. The DNA of the CDR3 is TGTGCCAGCAGCCCGGACTATAACTATGGCTACACCTTC. Protein: CASSPDYNYGYTF.

The CDR3 coding sequence is TGTGCCAGCAGTTACGGCAGTAATAGCAATCAGCCCCAGCATTTT. Residues: CASSYGSNSNQPQHF. The chain has TRBV6-6 and TRBJ1-5; no clear D. The V end lost 2 bases, the J end lost 0 bases, and 8 bases lay between the germline ends. The germline gives CDR1 MNHNY, CDR2 SVGAGI (reference sequence). This CDR3 contains 15 residues.

The J gene is TRBJ1-6, the V gene TRBV4-1, with 7 bases fitting TRBD1. Germline V CDR1 and CDR2: MGHRA, YSYEKL. After removal of 1 base from V and 1 base from J, the junction contained 1 base not matched to a gene. This CDR3 has 16 residues. The CDR3 DNA is TGCGCCAGCAGCCAAGCAGGGGGATCCTATAATTCACCCCTCCACTTT. Its protein is CASSQAGGSYNSPLHF.

The V gene is TRBV6-5, the J gene TRBJ2-2; 8 bases map to TRBD2. This CDR3 is 15 amino acids long. CDR1 and CDR2 from the germline V gene are MNHEY and SVGAGI. Trimming took 5 bases from V and 5 from J; bases not matched to a gene: 7. The CDR3 sequence: CASSPRGGRTGELFF. Here the CDR3 DNA reads TGTGCCAGCAGTCCCCGGGGGGGTAGGACCGGGGAGCTGTTTTTT.

The chain joins TRBV4-1 to TRBJ2-1; 7 bases match TRBD1. V trimming: 1 base; J trimming: 3 bases; junction bases outside the gene matches: 3. CDR3 size: 15 residues. Germline values: CDR1 MGHRA, CDR2 YSYEKL. As DNA, the CDR3 is TGCGCCAGCAGCCAAGTGACAGGGATCTACAATGAGCAGTTCTTC. Its translation: CASSQVTGIYNEQFF.

This chain connects TRBV20-1 to TRBJ2-1; 8 nucleotides agree with TRBD1. The germline V gene has CDR1 DFQATT and CDR2 SNEGSKA (reference sequence). The CDR3 length is 11 residues. Trimming took 6 bases from V and 9 from J; bases not matched to a gene: 4. Written as DNA, the CDR3 is TGCAGTGCAGGACAGGGACCTGAGCAGTTCTTC. Protein sequence: CSAGQGPEQFF.

The chain uses TRBV19 and TRBJ2-5, with TRBD1 matching over 7 bases. In germline, CDR1 is LNHDA, CDR2 SQIVND (reference sequence). J lost 5 bases, V lost 5 bases, and 8 bases had no gene match. CDR3 length: 14 amino acids. The chain's CDR3 is CASSSRGGYETQYF. The CDR3 bases are TGTGCCAGTAGTTCACGAGGGGGCTACGAGACCCAGTACTTC.

V and J are TRBV6-5 and TRBJ1-2, with 7 bases identical to TRBD1. The germline CDR1 and CDR2 sequences are MNHEY and SVGAGI. With V trimmed by 5 bases and J by 4 bases, 7 bases remained unmatched. This CDR3 region has 14 residues. CDR3 loop: CASSSDRAIYGYTF. CDR3 nucleotide sequence: TGTGCCAGCAGTAGTGACAGGGCGATCTATGGCTACACCTTC.

The chain has TRBV4-1 and TRBJ1-5; no definite D call. V dropped 1 base and J dropped 0 bases, with 16 bases sitting between them. CDR1 and CDR2 from the germline V gene are MGHRA and YSYEKL. The CDR3 spans 18 residues. The CDR3 is CASSQVPMQDLSNQPQHF. The CDR3, as DNA: TGCGCCAGCAGCCAAGTTCCGATGCAGGATCTTAGCAATCAGCCCCAGCATTTT.

The gene calls are TRBV2 and TRBJ2-5; 8 positions agree with TRBD1. The CDR3 is 15 residues long. V trimming: 6 bases; J trimming: 8 bases; junction bases outside the gene matches: 14. From germline, CDR1 is SNHLY and CDR2 FYNNEI. This chain's CDR3 is CASRDRESPKDTQYF. In DNA, the CDR3 is TGTGCCAGCAGGGACAGGGAGTCCCCCAAGGATACCCAGTACTTC.